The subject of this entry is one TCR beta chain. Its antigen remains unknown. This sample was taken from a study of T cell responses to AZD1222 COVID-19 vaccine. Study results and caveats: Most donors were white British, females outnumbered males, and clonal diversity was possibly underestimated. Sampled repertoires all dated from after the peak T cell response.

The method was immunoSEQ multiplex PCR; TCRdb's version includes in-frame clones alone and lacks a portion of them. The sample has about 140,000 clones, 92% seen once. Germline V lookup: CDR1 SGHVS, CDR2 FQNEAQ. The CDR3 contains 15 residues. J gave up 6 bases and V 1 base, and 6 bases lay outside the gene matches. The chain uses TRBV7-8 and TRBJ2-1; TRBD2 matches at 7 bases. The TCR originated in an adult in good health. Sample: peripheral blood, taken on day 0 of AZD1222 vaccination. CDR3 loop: CASSLDGGDRNEQFF. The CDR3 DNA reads TGTGCCAGCAGCTTAGATGGGGGGGATCGCAATGAGCAGTTCTTC.